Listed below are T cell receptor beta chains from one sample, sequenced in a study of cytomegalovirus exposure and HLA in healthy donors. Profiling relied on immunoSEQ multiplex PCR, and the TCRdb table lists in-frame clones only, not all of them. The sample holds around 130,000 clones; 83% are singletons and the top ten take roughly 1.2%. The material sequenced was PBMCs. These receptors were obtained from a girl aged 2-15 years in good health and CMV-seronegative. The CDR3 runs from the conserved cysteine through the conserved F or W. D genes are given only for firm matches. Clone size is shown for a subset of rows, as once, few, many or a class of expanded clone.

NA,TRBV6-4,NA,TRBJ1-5,CASSESDNQPQHF,TGTGCCAGCAGTGAGAGCGACAATCAGCCCCAGCATTTT
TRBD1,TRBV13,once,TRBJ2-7,CASSLGQVYSEQYF,TGTGCCAGCAGCTTGGGACAGGTGTACTCCGAGCAGTACTTC
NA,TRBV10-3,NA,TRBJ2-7,CAISDAYEQYF,TGTGCCATCAGTGACGCCTACGAGCAGTACTTC
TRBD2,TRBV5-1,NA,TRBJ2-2,CASSWGGSNTGELFF,TGCGCCAGCAGTTGGGGGGGTTCGAACACCGGGGAGCTGTTTTTT
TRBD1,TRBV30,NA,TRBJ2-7,CAWSPETGVSYEQYF,TGTGCCTGGAGTCCCGAGACAGGGGTCTCCTACGAGCAGTACTTC
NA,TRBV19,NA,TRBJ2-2,CASSWAGQPNTGELFF,TGTGCCAGTAGTTGGGCCGGACAACCGAACACCGGGGAGCTGTTTTTT
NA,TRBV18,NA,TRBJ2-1,CASSPFEGSYNEQFF,TGTGCCAGCTCACCCTTTGAGGGTTCCTACAATGAGCAGTTCTTC
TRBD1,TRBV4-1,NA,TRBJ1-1,CASSRRYSTGDRNTEAFF,TGCGCCAGCAGCCGAAGATATAGTACCGGGGACAGGAACACTGAAGCTTTCTTT
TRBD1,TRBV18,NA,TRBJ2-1,CASSPGQGFGDEQFF,TGTGCCAGCTCACCGGGACAGGGTTTTGGCGATGAGCAGTTCTTC
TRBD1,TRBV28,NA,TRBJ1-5,CASSSTGAWNNQPQHF,TGTGCCAGCAGCTCAACAGGGGCATGGAACAATCAGCCCCAGCATTTT
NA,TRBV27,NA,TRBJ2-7,CASSLRLGLPSYEQYF,TGTGCCAGCAGTTTACGTCTCGGACTCCCTTCCTACGAGCAGTACTTC
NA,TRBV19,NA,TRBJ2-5,CASSQQGLPKQETQYF,TGTGCCAGTAGCCAACAAGGACTGCCAAAACAAGAGACCCAGTACTTC
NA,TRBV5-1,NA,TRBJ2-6,CASSSNSGANVLTF,TGCGCCAGCAGCTCAAACTCTGGGGCCAACGTCCTGACTTTC
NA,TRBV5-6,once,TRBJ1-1,CASSGRRGGANTEAFF,TGTGCCAGCAGCGGGCGCCGGGGAGGGGCGAACACTGAAGCTTTCTTT
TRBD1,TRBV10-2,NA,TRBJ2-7,CASAAGTGGPYEQYF,TGCGCCAGCGCGGCCGGGACAGGGGGCCCCTACGAGCAGTACTTC